The subject of this entry is one TCR beta chain. Its antigen is not identified. These data are taken from a study of vaccination effects on CD4 cells after COVID-19. V lost 2 bases and J lost 3, with 13 bases in between. The germline gives CDR1 MNHEY, CDR2 SVGEGT. CDR3 length equals 15 residues. Isolating CD4+ T cells followed less than 11 days of culture. According to the study, vaccine recipients showed no prior SARS-CoV-2 infection and negative nucleocapsid antibodies. In the cultures, half the medium was exchanged for IL-2 medium on days 3 and 7. Assay used: immunoSEQ multiplex PCR; TCRdb lists only in-frame clones, some missing. This repertoire shows more than 35,000 clones, more than 75% found once; its top ten account for roughly 3%.

The input for sequencing was CD4+ T cells from PBMCs cultured without peptide, taken before COVID-19 vaccination. The clonotype comes from a human donor who received a COVID-19 vaccine. This chain connects TRBV6-2 or TRBV6-3 to TRBJ1-2; a weak D match, TRBD1 (5 bases). This CDR3 reads CASSYGPGGDYGYTF. The DNA of the CDR3 is TGTGCCAGCAGTTACGGGCCGGGGGGAGACTATGGCTACACCTTC.